The T cell receptor (beta chain) described here comes from a study of T cell responses to AZD1222 COVID-19 vaccine. The CDR3 spans 15 residues. With 0 bases removed from V and 4 bases from J, the gap between germline ends came to 13 bases. CDR1 and CDR2 (germline): GTSNPN, SVGIG (reference sequence). The repertoire was sequenced with immunoSEQ multiplex PCR; TCRdb's copy has only in-frame clones and lacks some. The sample contains roughly 120,000 clones, 92% of which appear only once. General study findings and limits: Spike-specific TCR breadth and depth grew following two AZD1222 doses. Close to half of all spike-specific TCRs reportedly target regions of the variants that are unmutated. In a largely white British group with more females than males, clonal diversity was possibly underestimated.

On this clone: Its cognate antigen is unknown.

This TCR was sampled from an adult in good health. This specimen was peripheral blood, taken on day 0 of AZD1222 vaccination. This rearrangement joins TRBV30 to TRBJ1-5; D remains unclear. CDR3 coding DNA: TGTGCCTGGAGTGTACTAGGGCAGCAGAATCAGCCCCAGCATTTT. Protein sequence: CAWSVLGQQNQPQHF.